A selection of T cell receptor beta chains follows, all from one sample in a study of cytomegalovirus exposure and HLA in healthy donors. Clones were read by immunoSEQ multiplex PCR, and TCRdb kept only the in-frame ones, dropping some. This table has about 160,000 clones, around 84% appearing once. Sequenced material: PBMCs. These receptors were taken from a man between 18 and 29 years old in good health and CMV-seropositive. Both conserved end residues are part of each CDR3. A D gene is named only where the DNA matches it firmly. Only some rows state a clone size, as once, few, many or a class for expanded clones.

d_gene: TRBD2; j_gene: TRBJ2-5; v_gene: TRBV5-1; abundance: .; CDR3aa: CASRGRGEETQYF; CDR3nt: TGCGCCAGCAGGGGGAGGGGAGAAGAGACCCAGTACTTC
d_gene: .; j_gene: TRBJ1-5; v_gene: TRBV6-5; abundance: .; CDR3aa: CASSYPFSNQPQHF; CDR3nt: TGTGCCAGCAGTTACCCCTTTAGCAATCAGCCCCAGCATTTT
d_gene: TRBD1; j_gene: TRBJ1-2; v_gene: TRBV11-3; abundance: .; CDR3aa: CAIPDREDGYTF; CDR3nt: TGTGCCATCCCCGACAGGGAAGATGGCTACACCTTC
d_gene: TRBD1; j_gene: TRBJ2-2; v_gene: TRBV6-1; abundance: few; CDR3aa: CASSEWTGTTGELFF; CDR3nt: TGTGCCAGCAGTGAATGGACAGGGACTACCGGGGAGCTGTTTTTT
d_gene: .; j_gene: TRBJ1-4; v_gene: TRBV7-9; abundance: .; CDR3aa: CASSLLQGEKLFF; CDR3nt: TGTGCCAGCAGCTTACTCCAGGGTGAAAAACTGTTTTTT
d_gene: TRBD1; j_gene: TRBJ1-3; v_gene: TRBV30; abundance: few; CDR3aa: CAWSALTGAGNTIYF; CDR3nt: TGTGCCTGGAGCGCATTAACAGGGGCCGGAAACACCATATATTTT
d_gene: .; j_gene: TRBJ2-1; v_gene: TRBV29-1; abundance: .; CDR3aa: CSVLRQEHNEQFF; CDR3nt: TGCAGCGTTCTTCGACAGGAACACAATGAGCAGTTCTTC
d_gene: TRBD1; j_gene: TRBJ2-7; v_gene: TRBV7-2; abundance: once; CDR3aa: CASTMDRGPYEQYF; CDR3nt: TGTGCCAGCACCATGGACAGGGGGCCCTACGAGCAGTACTTC
d_gene: TRBD1; j_gene: TRBJ2-6; v_gene: TRBV27; abundance: .; CDR3aa: CASSLSNRDRGRGANVLTF; CDR3nt: TGTGCCAGCAGTTTATCGAACCGGGACAGGGGGCGCGGGGCCAACGTCCTGACTTTC
d_gene: .; j_gene: TRBJ1-3; v_gene: TRBV14; abundance: .; CDR3aa: CASSPGVGLRAGNTIYF; CDR3nt: TGTGCCAGCAGCCCGGGGGTAGGGCTTCGGGCTGGAAACACCATATATTTT
d_gene: TRBD1; j_gene: TRBJ2-3; v_gene: TRBV18; abundance: few; CDR3aa: CASSQKGQEQYF; CDR3nt: TGTGCCAGCTCGCAAAAGGGACAGGAGCAGTATTTT
d_gene: TRBD1; j_gene: TRBJ2-7; v_gene: TRBV10-3; abundance: .; CDR3aa: CAISGGVGQIDTKQYF; CDR3nt: TGTGCCATCAGTGGAGGGGTGGGACAGATTGATACGAAGCAGTACTTC
d_gene: .; j_gene: TRBJ1-1; v_gene: TRBV10-3; abundance: .; CDR3aa: CAISEGVNMNTEAFF; CDR3nt: TGTGCCATCAGTGAGGGAGTGAACATGAACACTGAAGCTTTCTTT
d_gene: TRBD1; j_gene: TRBJ1-3; v_gene: TRBV7-9; abundance: .; CDR3aa: CASSQWGQGDPGNTIYF; CDR3nt: TGTGCCAGCAGCCAGTGGGGACAGGGGGATCCTGGAAACACCATATATTTT
d_gene: .; j_gene: TRBJ2-7; v_gene: TRBV12-5; abundance: .; CDR3aa: CASGLARGYEQYF; CDR3nt: TGTGCTAGTGGTTTGGCTCGGGGTTACGAGCAGTACTTC
d_gene: .; j_gene: TRBJ1-2; v_gene: TRBV4-2; abundance: .; CDR3aa: CASSQDVAGTRGYTF; CDR3nt: TGTGCCAGCAGCCAAGACGTGGCAGGGACTAGGGGCTACACCTTC
d_gene: .; j_gene: TRBJ2-5; v_gene: TRBV9; abundance: .; CDR3aa: CASSLQGALGGETQYF; CDR3nt: TGTGCCAGCAGCCTGCAGGGGGCGCTGGGGGGGGAGACCCAGTACTTC
d_gene: .; j_gene: TRBJ2-1; v_gene: TRBV4-3; abundance: few; CDR3aa: CASSQFGGPDVLPNNEQFF; CDR3nt: TGCGCCAGCAGCCAATTCGGGGGGCCAGATGTCTTACCAAACAATGAGCAGTTCTTC
d_gene: .; j_gene: TRBJ1-2; v_gene: TRBV5-6; abundance: .; CDR3aa: CASSLGQVGGYTF; CDR3nt: TGTGCCAGCAGCTTGGGACAGGTTGGCGGCTACACCTTC
d_gene: .; j_gene: TRBJ2-5; v_gene: TRBV29-1; abundance: .; CDR3aa: CSVDDRSAARPETQYF; CDR3nt: TGCAGCGTTGACGACAGGTCTGCAGCGAGGCCGGAGACCCAGTACTTC
d_gene: .; j_gene: TRBJ2-6; v_gene: TRBV30; abundance: .; CDR3aa: CASSGWSGANGLTF; CDR3nt: TGTGCCTCCTCCGGATGGTCTGGGGCCAACGGCCTGACTTTC
d_gene: .; j_gene: TRBJ1-1; v_gene: TRBV19; abundance: .; CDR3aa: CASSGRVRTEAFF; CDR3nt: TGTGCCAGTAGTGGGCGGGTTCGCACTGAAGCTTTCTTT
d_gene: .; j_gene: TRBJ1-1; v_gene: TRBV2; abundance: few; CDR3aa: CASSEQGTSDEAFF; CDR3nt: TGTGCCAGCAGTGAACAGGGGACCTCCGATGAAGCTTTCTTT
d_gene: .; j_gene: TRBJ1-1; v_gene: TRBV30; abundance: .; CDR3aa: CAWSRAANTEAFF; CDR3nt: TGTGCCTGGAGCAGGGCGGCGAACACTGAAGCTTTCTTT
d_gene: .; j_gene: TRBJ1-6; v_gene: TRBV4-3; abundance: .; CDR3aa: CASSQQTGFASPLHF; CDR3nt: TGCGCCAGCAGCCAGCAAACAGGGTTCGCTTCACCCCTCCACTTT
d_gene: .; j_gene: TRBJ1-5; v_gene: TRBV18; abundance: .; CDR3aa: CASSPEPGSGQPQHF; CDR3nt: TGTGCCAGCTCACCCGAGCCGGGGTCGGGTCAGCCCCAGCATTTT
d_gene: TRBD2; j_gene: TRBJ2-7; v_gene: TRBV2; abundance: once; CDR3aa: CASSREGSYEQYF; CDR3nt: TGTGCCAGTAGCAGGGAGGGGTCCTACGAGCAGTACTTC
d_gene: .; j_gene: TRBJ2-3; v_gene: TRBV7-8; abundance: .; CDR3aa: CASSPNAGLNTDTQYF; CDR3nt: TGTGCCAGCAGCCCGAACGCCGGACTAAACACAGATACGCAGTATTTT
d_gene: TRBD2; j_gene: TRBJ2-2; v_gene: TRBV7-6; abundance: .; CDR3aa: CASSLVSGVNTGELFF; CDR3nt: TGTGCCAGCAGCTTAGTTAGCGGGGTGAACACCGGGGAGCTGTTTTTT
d_gene: .; j_gene: TRBJ1-5; v_gene: TRBV4-3; abundance: .; CDR3aa: CASSHDRDQPQHF; CDR3nt: TGCGCCAGCAGCCATGACAGAGATCAGCCCCAGCATTTT
d_gene: .; j_gene: TRBJ1-1; v_gene: TRBV5-1; abundance: .; CDR3aa: CASRFSGNTEAFF; CDR3nt: TGCGCCAGCAGATTTTCAGGGAACACTGAAGCTTTCTTT
d_gene: .; j_gene: TRBJ2-7; v_gene: TRBV7-3; abundance: few; CDR3aa: CASSSASGVDEQYF; CDR3nt: TGTGCCAGCAGCTCAGCGTCGGGTGTAGACGAGCAGTACTTC
d_gene: .; j_gene: TRBJ2-4; v_gene: TRBV19; abundance: .; CDR3aa: CASSATDLRNSQYF; CDR3nt: TGTGCCAGTAGTGCCACGGACTTGAGAAACAGTCAGTACTTC
d_gene: .; j_gene: TRBJ2-1; v_gene: TRBV10-3; abundance: .; CDR3aa: CAISDGYEQFF; CDR3nt: TGTGCCATCAGTGACGGGTATGAGCAGTTCTTC
d_gene: .; j_gene: TRBJ1-6; v_gene: TRBV4-2; abundance: .; CDR3aa: CASSQGIQINSPLHF; CDR3nt: TGTGCCAGCAGCCAAGGAATCCAGATTAATTCACCCCTCCACTTT
d_gene: .; j_gene: TRBJ1-2; v_gene: TRBV14; abundance: once; CDR3aa: CASSPWGDYGYTF; CDR3nt: TGTGCCAGCAGCCCGTGGGGGGACTATGGCTACACCTTC
d_gene: .; j_gene: TRBJ1-6; v_gene: TRBV4-2; abundance: .; CDR3aa: CASSQGGGGNSPLHF; CDR3nt: TGTGCCAGCAGCCAAGGGGGCGGTGGGAATTCACCCCTCCACTTT
d_gene: .; j_gene: TRBJ1-1; v_gene: TRBV13; abundance: .; CDR3aa: CASSFGGTLNTEAFF; CDR3nt: TGTGCCAGCAGCTTCGGGGGGACCTTGAACACTGAAGCTTTCTTT
d_gene: .; j_gene: TRBJ1-5; v_gene: TRBV7-2; abundance: once; CDR3aa: CASSPGNNQPQHF; CDR3nt: TGTGCCAGCAGCCCGGGAAACAATCAGCCCCAGCATTTT
d_gene: .; j_gene: TRBJ1-1; v_gene: TRBV5-4; abundance: .; CDR3aa: CAGSLTGEAFF; CDR3nt: TGTGCCGGCAGCTTGACAGGAGAAGCTTTCTTT
d_gene: .; j_gene: TRBJ2-7; v_gene: TRBV5-6; abundance: .; CDR3aa: CASSLVRQGDEQYF; CDR3nt: TGTGCCAGCAGCTTGGTAAGGCAGGGCGACGAGCAGTACTTC
d_gene: TRBD2; j_gene: TRBJ2-3; v_gene: TRBV9; abundance: .; CDR3aa: CASSEVAGYTDTQYF; CDR3nt: TGTGCCAGCAGCGAGGTAGCGGGGTACACAGATACGCAGTATTTT
d_gene: .; j_gene: TRBJ1-4; v_gene: TRBV9; abundance: .; CDR3aa: CASSLTGSSVEKLFF; CDR3nt: TGTGCCAGCAGCCTAACCGGGAGTTCTGTTGAAAAACTGTTTTTT
d_gene: TRBD1; j_gene: TRBJ1-2; v_gene: TRBV7-2; abundance: once; CDR3aa: CASSKTGTGGSFNGYTF; CDR3nt: TGTGCCAGCAGCAAGACCGGGACAGGGGGATCATTCAATGGCTACACCTTC
d_gene: .; j_gene: TRBJ2-5; v_gene: TRBV15; abundance: .; CDR3aa: CATDTGILGQETQYF; CDR3nt: TGTGCCACCGATACCGGGATCCTAGGACAAGAGACCCAGTACTTC
d_gene: TRBD1; j_gene: TRBJ1-2; v_gene: TRBV10-3; abundance: .; CDR3aa: CAISGQGTYGYTF; CDR3nt: TGTGCCATCAGTGGACAGGGCACCTATGGCTACACCTTC